What follows are 24 T cell receptor beta chains derived from one specimen sequenced in a study of CD8+CD57+ T cells in acquired aplastic anemia. Profiles of TCR beta VDJ and CDR3 were generated from a genomic DNA template. TCRdb re-called the reads through MiXCR, storing one row per CDR3 protein. The sample lists roughly 150,000 distinct CDR3 sequences; around 45% were seen once. The sequenced sample consisted of sorted CD4+, CD8+, or CD8+CD57+ T cells (not recorded which) from PBMCs. The receptors come from a human donor in good health.

The chain recombines TRBV19 with TRBJ1-3; no reliable D call. This CDR3 spans 14 amino acids. The ends were cut back, 3 bases at V and 4 bases at J, with 10 bases in the middle. CDR1 and CDR2 (germline): LNHDA, SQIVND (reference sequence). The CDR3 is CASSIPGSGNTIYF. In nucleotides, the CDR3 is TGTGCCAGTAGTATCCCCGGTTCGGGAAACACCATATATTTT. Full variable domain (remainder filled in from reference TRBV19 and TRBJ1-3): DGGITQSPKYLFRKEGQNVTLSCEQNLNHDAMYWYRQDPGQGLRLIYYSQIVNDFQKGDIAEGYSVSREKKESFPLTVTSAQKNPTAFYLCASSIPGSGNTIYFGEGSWLTVV.

This clonotype was detected a few times. V usage is TRBV5-6 and J usage is TRBJ2-5, with D hard to call. The CDR3 spans 15 residues. Germline CDR1 and CDR2: SGHDT and YYEEEE. V lost 0 bases and J lost 1, with 10 bases in between. CDR3 sequence: CASSLVQVPQETQYF. CDR3 nucleotides: TGTGCCAGCAGCTTGGTGCAGGTCCCCCAAGAGACCCAGTACTTC.

On this clonotype: The CDR3 does not close with the conserved phenylalanine or tryptophan, likely indicating a read error. The limits of the CDR3 on the DNA are not certain, so only TCRdb's listed CDR3 is given. This sequence joins TRBV24-1 and TRBJ1-3. Germline-derived CDR1 and CDR2 are KGHDR and SFDVKD. The CDR3 extends over 14 residues, inclusive of both ends. This CDR3 reads CATSAQGSGNTMYL.

Turning to this clonotype: A much larger clone is a single base away; this may be a read error. The V call is TRBV10-3, the J call TRBJ2-7; D may correspond to TRBD1 or TRBD2 (5 bases each). Trimming removed 10 bases at V and 6 bases at J, with 19 bases between. Looked up from germline, CDR1 is ENHRY and CDR2 is SYGVKD. The CDR3 length is 13 residues. The CDR3 DNA sequence: TGTGCCAGCAGCCGGGACGCCCTTAGCGAGCAGTACTTC. This gives the protein CASSRDALSEQYF.

This clonotype was found once. A much larger clone lies a single base off, so this may be a read error. The rearrangement links TRBV4-2 to TRBJ2-7; 8 bases are shared with TRBD2. Germline CDR1 and CDR2: LGHNA and YNFKEQ. The CDR3 has 14 amino acids. CDR3 region: CASSRGGLSYGQYF. CDR3 DNA: TGTGCCAGCAGCCGCGGGGGGCTCTCCTACGGGCAGTACTTC.

To note about this clonotype: This sequence may be a read error, since a much larger clone differs from it by one base. The rearrangement joins TRBV7-2 to TRBJ1-5; possible D gene TRBD1, 5 bases. This CDR3 is 15 amino acids long. Germline-derived CDR1 and CDR2 are SGHTA and FQGNSA. The CDR3 reads CASSPQVNSDQPQHF. The CDR3 coding sequence is TGTGCCAGCAGCCCACAGGTTAATAGCGATCAGCCCCAGCATTTT.

The count of this clonotype is one. A read error may be the cause here, since a much bigger clone is one base away. This chain uses TRBV5-1 with TRBJ2-3; TRBD2 might be the D (5 bases). This CDR3 is built from 16 residues. Germline CDR1 SGHRS, CDR2 YFSETQ. CDR3 region: CASSLGRRLGTETQYF. The CDR3 coding sequence is TGCGCCAGCAGCTTGGGGAGGCGACTTGGCACAGAGACGCAGTATTTT.

Notes on this clonotype: A clone one base away is much larger, so this may be a read error. The chain uses TRBV6-5 and TRBJ1-1; D is perhaps TRBD1 (5 bases). The CDR3 consists of 15 residues. Germline CDR1 is MNHEY and CDR2 is SVGAGI. The CDR3 loop is CASSLSTAWSTEALF. The CDR3 DNA follows: TGTGCCAGCAGCCTATCGACAGCCTGGAGCACTGAAGCTCTCTTT.

V usage is TRBV20-1 and J usage is TRBJ2-3; TRBD1 is a possible D gene (5 bases). This CDR3 has 14 residues. Germline values: CDR1 DFQATT, CDR2 SNEGSKA (reference sequence). The V end was cut by 4 bases, the J end by 1 base, with 12 bases between. CDR3 nucleotide sequence: TGCAGTGCTAACGACAGAATCCGCACAGATACGCAGTATTTT. Its translation: CSANDRIRTDTQYF.

This clonotype was counted between two and nine times. This chain connects TRBV3-1 to TRBJ1-1, with unresolved D. This CDR3 is 12 amino acids long. The germline V gene encodes CDR1 LGHDT and CDR2 YNNKEL (reference sequence). V lost 1 base and J lost 8, with 8 bases in between. The CDR3 DNA follows: TGTGCCAGCAGCCAAGGACCGATAGAAGCTTTCTTT. This sequence encodes CASSQGPIEAFF.

In its sample, this clonotype was seen a few times. The chain recombines TRBV2 with TRBJ2-5; maybe TRBD2 (6 bases). The CDR3 has 14 residues. The germline V gene encodes CDR1 SNHLY and CDR2 FYNNEI. The germline V and J ends were trimmed by 3 bases and 5 bases, with 13 bases remaining between them. DNA for the CDR3: TGTGCCAGCAGTGATCTCCGGGGGTACGAGACCCAGTACTTC. Translated: CASSDLRGYETQYF.

This clonotype was counted many times. The V and J genes are TRBV7-2 and TRBJ1-1; D not certain. The CDR3 has 14 residues. CDR1 is SGHTA and CDR2 is FQGNSA in the germline V gene. V lost 5 bases, J lost 3 bases, and 13 bases lay in between. CDR3 bases: TGTGCCAGCAGCCAAACCTATTTCGACACTGAAGCTTTCTTT. It codes for CASSQTYFDTEAFF.

CDR3: CSAPGTGNTEAFF. The CDR3 nucleotides are TGCAGTGCGCCCGGGACAGGGAACACTGAAGCTTTCTTT. The J gene is TRBJ1-1, the V gene TRBV20-1; 8 bases agree with TRBD1. Germline loops: CDR1 DFQATT, CDR2 SNEGSKA (reference sequence). This CDR3 is 13 amino acids long. With V trimmed by 6 bases and J by 1 base, 4 bases remained unmatched.

This clonotype was observed at least ten times. The chain has TRBV7-8 and TRBJ1-5, with D possibly being TRBD1 (5 bases). Trimming cost V 7 bases and J 1 base, with 14 bases left between them. The germline V gene has CDR1 SGHVS and CDR2 FQNEAQ. The CDR3 runs to 15 residues. The CDR3 coding sequence is TGTGCCAGCATGGAAGGACGACAGAGCAATCAGCCCCAGCATTTT. It specifies CASMEGRQSNQPQHF.

This clonotype was counted ten times or more. The genes are TRBV12-3 or TRBV12-4 and TRBJ1-1; D is undetermined. The CDR3 consists of 16 residues. V was trimmed by 1 base and J by 6 bases, leaving 18 bases between them. The chain's CDR3 is CASSLGLFGSRAEAFF. In DNA form, the CDR3 reads TGTGCCAGCAGTTTAGGGTTGTTTGGGAGTCGGGCTGAAGCTTTCTTT.

This clonotype has just one count. The rearrangement uses TRBV2 and TRBJ1-5; no clear D gene. The germline CDR1 and CDR2 sequences are SNHLY and FYNNEI. The CDR3 covers 11 residues. With 3 bases removed from V and 11 bases from J, the gap between germline ends came to 8 bases. Here the CDR3 reads CASSEGNAQHF. CDR3 nucleotides: TGTGCCAGCAGTGAGGGGAACGCCCAGCATTTT.

J is TRBJ1-6 and V is TRBV11-1; no firm D call. The length of the CDR3 is 16 residues. CDR1 SGHAT and CDR2 FQDESV come from the germline V gene (reference sequence). V lost 6 bases and J lost 2, with 14 bases in between. The DNA for the CDR3 is TGTGCCAGCAGTTCCGACCGAATCCCCTATAATTCACCCCTCCACTTT. Residues: CASSSDRIPYNSPLHF.

Comment on this clonotype: Germline and junction disagree at one end, which may indicate a read error. The rearrangement links TRBV10-2 to TRBJ1-2; 11 bases are a match to TRBD1. From germline, CDR1 is WSHSY and CDR2 SAAADI. The CDR3 has 15 residues. The CDR3 region is CAITIGQGANYGYTF. In DNA, the CDR3 is TGTGCCATCACCATAGGACAGGGGGCAAACTATGGCTACACCTTC.

V and J are TRBV27 and TRBJ2-1, with D perhaps TRBD2 (6 bases). The germline V gene has CDR1 MNHEY and CDR2 SMNVEV (reference sequence). The CDR3 loop spans 14 amino acids. The germline V and J ends were trimmed by 3 bases and 1 base, with 7 bases remaining between them. CDR3 region: CASSFRGSYNEQFF. The CDR3 DNA is TGTGCCAGCAGTTTCCGGGGGTCCTACAATGAGCAGTTCTTC.

This clonotype was counted ten times or more. The chain joins TRBV20-1 to TRBJ1-2; D is perhaps TRBD1 (5 bases). Trimming left V 2 bases short and J 4 bases short, with 17 bases between. Germline loops: CDR1 DFQATT, CDR2 SNEGSKA (reference sequence). The CDR3 is made up of 15 amino acids. This CDR3 reads CSARPARDSSYGYTF. For the CDR3, the DNA is TGCAGTGCTAGACCAGCCCGGGACTCCTCCTATGGCTACACCTTC.

Ten or more counts support this clonotype. The chain has TRBV9 and TRBJ2-1; the match to TRBD1 covers 8 bases. With V trimmed by 0 bases and J by 9 bases, 14 bases remained unmatched. The CDR3 has 17 residues. The V gene's germline CDR1 is SGDLS and CDR2 YYNGEE. CDR3 DNA sequence: TGTGCCAGCAGCGTAGAGTTCGGGACAGGTTTGACTGGTGAGCAGTTCTTC. Its translation: CASSVEFGTGLTGEQFF.

As for this clonotype: This may stem from a read error, because a much larger clone lies one nucleotide away. The chain links TRBV5-5 to TRBJ2-7, with D possibly TRBD1 on 5 matching bases. Judging by the DNA end, TRBJ2-5 fits better; the J call may be wrong. CDR1 and CDR2 (germline): SGHKS, YYEKEE (reference sequence). This CDR3 comprises 16 residues. The CDR3 DNA is TGTGCCAGCAGCTTGACCCTTATGGGGCCTCAGGAGACCCAGTACTTC. It codes for CASSLTLMGPQETQYF.

This clonotype appeared many times. The rearrangement links TRBV12-3 or TRBV12-4 to TRBJ2-5; TRBD2 is a possible D gene (6 bases). V dropped 6 bases and J dropped 0 bases, with 14 bases sitting between them. The CDR3 extends over 15 amino acids. CDR3 protein: CASSPTRGDQETQYF. CDR3 nucleotides: TGTGCCAGCAGCCCAACGCGCGGGGACCAAGAGACCCAGTACTTC.

The chain couples TRBV29-1 to TRBJ2-7; the D is unclear. V gave up 4 bases and J gave up 2 bases, with 12 bases separating them. The V gene's germline CDR1 is SQVTM and CDR2 ANQGSEA. The CDR3 covers 13 residues. The CDR3 is CSVAAVSPYEQYF. CDR3 DNA: TGCAGCGTTGCGGCGGTTTCCCCCTACGAGCAGTACTTC.